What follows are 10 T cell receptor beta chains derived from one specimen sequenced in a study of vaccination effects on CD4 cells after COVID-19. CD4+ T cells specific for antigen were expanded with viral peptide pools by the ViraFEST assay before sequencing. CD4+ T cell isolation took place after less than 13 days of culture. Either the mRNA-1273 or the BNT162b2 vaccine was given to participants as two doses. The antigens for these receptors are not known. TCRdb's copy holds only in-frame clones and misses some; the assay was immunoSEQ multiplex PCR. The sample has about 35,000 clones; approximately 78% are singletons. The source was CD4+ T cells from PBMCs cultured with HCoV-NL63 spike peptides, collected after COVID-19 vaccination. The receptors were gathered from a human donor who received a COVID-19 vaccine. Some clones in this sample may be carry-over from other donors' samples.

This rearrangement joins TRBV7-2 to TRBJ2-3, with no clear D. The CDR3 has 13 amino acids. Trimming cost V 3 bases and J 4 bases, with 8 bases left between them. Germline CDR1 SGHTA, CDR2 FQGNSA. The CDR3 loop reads CASSLAEADTQYF. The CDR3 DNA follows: TGTGCCAGCAGCTTGGCTGAGGCAGATACGCAGTATTTT. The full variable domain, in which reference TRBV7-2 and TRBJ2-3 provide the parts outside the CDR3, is GAGVSQSPSNKVTEKGKDVELRCDPISGHTALYWYRQSLGQGLEFLIYFQGNSAPDKSGLPSDRFSAERTGGSVSTLTIQRTQQEDSAVYLCASSLAEADTQYFGPGTRLTVL.

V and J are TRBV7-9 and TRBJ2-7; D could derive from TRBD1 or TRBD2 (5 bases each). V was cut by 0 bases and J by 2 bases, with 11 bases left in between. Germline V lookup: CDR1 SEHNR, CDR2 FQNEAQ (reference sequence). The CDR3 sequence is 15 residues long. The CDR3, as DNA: TGTGCCAGCAGCTTAGCCGAGGGACCAACCTACGAGCAGTACGTC. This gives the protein CASSLAEGPTYEQYV.

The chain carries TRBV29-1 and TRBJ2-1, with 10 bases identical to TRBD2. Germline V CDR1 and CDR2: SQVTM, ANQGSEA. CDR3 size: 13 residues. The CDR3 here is CSYSSGGRDEQFF. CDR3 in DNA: TGCAGTTACTCTAGCGGGGGACGCGATGAGCAGTTCTTC.

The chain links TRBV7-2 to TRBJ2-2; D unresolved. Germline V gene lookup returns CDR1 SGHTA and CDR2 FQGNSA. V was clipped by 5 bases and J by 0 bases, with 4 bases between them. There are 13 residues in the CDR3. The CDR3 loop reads CASSRANTGELFF. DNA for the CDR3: TGTGCCAGCAGCCGCGCGAACACCGGGGAGCTGTTTTTT.

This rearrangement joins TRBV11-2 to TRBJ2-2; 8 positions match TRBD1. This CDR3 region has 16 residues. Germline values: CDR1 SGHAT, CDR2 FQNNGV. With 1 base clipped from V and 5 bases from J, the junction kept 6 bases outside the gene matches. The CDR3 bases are TGTGCCAGCAGCTTAGTCTGGCAGGGGGCGACCGGGGAGCTGTTTTTT. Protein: CASSLVWQGATGELFF.

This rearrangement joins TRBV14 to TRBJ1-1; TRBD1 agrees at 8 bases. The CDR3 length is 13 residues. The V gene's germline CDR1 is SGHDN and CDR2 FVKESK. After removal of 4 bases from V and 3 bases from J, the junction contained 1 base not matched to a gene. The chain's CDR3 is CASSRQGYTEAFF. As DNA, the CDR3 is TGTGCCAGCAGCCGACAGGGGTACACTGAAGCTTTCTTT.

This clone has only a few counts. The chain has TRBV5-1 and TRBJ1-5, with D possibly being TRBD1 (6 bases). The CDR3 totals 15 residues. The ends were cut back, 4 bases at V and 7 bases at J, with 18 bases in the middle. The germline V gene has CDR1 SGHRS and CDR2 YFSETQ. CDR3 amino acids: CASSPGHTVDQPQHF. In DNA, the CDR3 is TGCGCCAGCAGCCCGGGACACACGGTGGACCAGCCCCAGCATTTT.

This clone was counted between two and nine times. The CDR3 region has the DNA TGTGCCAGCAGCGTGGCGGGGGGGCGGACCGGGGAGCTGTTTTTT. It specifies CASSVAGGRTGELFF. The chain has TRBV9 and TRBJ2-2; the match to TRBD2 covers 9 bases. Germline V lookup: CDR1 SGDLS, CDR2 YYNGEE. Trimming removed 2 bases from V and 5 bases from J; junction bases left unmatched: 4. CDR3 length equals 15 residues. The full variable domain, with the rest looked up from reference TRBV9 and TRBJ2-2, is DSGVTQTPKHLITATGQRVTLRCSPRSGDLSVYWYQQSLDQGLQFLIQYYNGEERAKGNILERFSAQQFPDLHSELNLSSLELGDSALYFCASSVAGGRTGELFFGEGSRLTVL.

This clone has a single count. CDR3 amino acids: CASTSYGGETQYF. The DNA for the CDR3 is TGTGCCAGTACCTCGTATGGAGGCGAGACCCAGTACTTC. The chain links TRBV19 to TRBJ2-5, with D possibly matching TRBD2 (5 bases). The germline V gene has CDR1 LNHDA and CDR2 SQIVND (reference sequence). The CDR3 spans 13 residues. V was pared by 7 bases and J by 5 bases, with 14 bases between.

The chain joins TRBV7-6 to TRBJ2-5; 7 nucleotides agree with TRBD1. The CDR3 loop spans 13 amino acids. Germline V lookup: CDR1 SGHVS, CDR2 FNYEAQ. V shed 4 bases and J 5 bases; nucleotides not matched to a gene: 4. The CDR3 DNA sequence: TGTGCCAGCAGCTACGGGACAGCGGAGACCCAGTACTTC. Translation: CASSYGTAETQYF.